This T cell receptor beta chain was documented in a study of T cell responses to AZD1222 COVID-19 vaccine. Overall study results and limits: An increase in Spike-specific TCR breadth and depth was observed after two AZD1222 doses.

About this clone: The antigen is not known.

Germline CDR1 is LNHNV and CDR2 is YYDKDF (reference sequence). The CDR3 sequence is 15 residues long. The V end lost 3 bases, the J end lost 5 bases, and 17 bases lay between the germline ends. Clones were read by immunoSEQ multiplex PCR, and TCRdb kept only the in-frame ones, dropping some. The sample has 95,000 to 150,000 clones, around 89% seen once; the top ten hold approximately 1.5%. This clonotype originated in an adult in good health. This sample comprised peripheral blood, obtained on day 0 of AZD1222 vaccination. The chain couples TRBV15 to TRBJ2-7; D possibly corresponds to TRBD2 (5 bases). The CDR3 nucleotides read TGTGCCACCAGCAGGAGGACTGGATTTTACCACGAGCAGTACTTC. As protein: CATSRRTGFYHEQYF.